These 5 T cell receptor beta chains came from one sample sequenced in a study of tumor-infiltrating lymphocytes in primary liver carcinoma. Total RNA (around 0.45 ug) served as template for TCR beta cDNA synthesis primed by a constant-region primer. Researchers made the TCR beta libraries by running three nested multiplex PCR rounds with slightly modified ARM-PCR. Rounds one and two of PCR, each of roughly 10 cycles, were primed with TRBV1-TRBV30 forward primers and a C-beta reverse primer. TCRdb re-analysed the multiplex PCR reads in MiXCR, keeping a single row per CDR3 protein. The data contain roughly 330,000 distinct CDR3 sequences, almost 65% of them seen just once; the ten biggest clones take up about 6.3%. RNA was extracted from whole blood without cell sorting, alongside germline DNA. What was sequenced was peripheral blood. These receptors all come from a man aged 40-49 years with primary liver carcinoma and hepatitis B virus infection.

As regards this clonotype: In this CDR3 the conserved last residue, phenylalanine or tryptophan, is missing, so a read error is likely. The rearrangement uses TRBV5-1 and TRBJ2-1; TRBD2 is a possible D gene (5 bases). This CDR3 has 15 residues. Germline V CDR1 and CDR2: SGHRS, YFSETQ. V was clipped by 5 bases and J by 2 bases, with 14 bases between them. The CDR3, as DNA: TGCGCCAGCAGGCCTCAGCGGCTTGCCTACAATGAGCAGTTCTCC. Its protein product is CASRPQRLAYNEQFS.

The CDR3 spells CASSPTAGQVIVCEQYF. CDR3 coding DNA: TGCGCCAGCAGCCCGACTGCGGGACAGGTCATAGTGTGCGAGCAGTACTTC. The V and J genes are TRBV5-1 and TRBJ2-7; 8 bases agree with TRBD1. The CDR3 is 17 residues long. Germline CDR1 and CDR2: SGHRS and YFSETQ. Trimming took 4 bases from V and 6 from J; bases not matched to a gene: 18.

Regarding this clonotype: A much larger clone lies a single base off, so this may be a read error. The V gene is TRBV12-3 or TRBV12-4, the J gene TRBJ2-3; perhaps TRBD2 as D (5 bases). The length of the CDR3 is 18 residues. The CDR3 region is CASSLKFGKESYTDMQYF. The DNA for the CDR3 is TGTGCCAGCAGTTTAAAGTTCGGGAAGGAGTCCTACACAGATATGCAGTATTTT.

The chain is built from TRBV14 and TRBJ2-1; no clear D gene. The V end was cut by 4 bases, the J end by 4 bases, with 17 bases between. CDR1 and CDR2 (germline): SGHDN, FVKESK. This CDR3 is 16 amino acids long. DNA of the CDR3: TGTGCCAGCAGCCGAATATCCTACCCGGGTTACAATGAGCAGTTCTTC. Protein: CASSRISYPGYNEQFF.

The chain combines TRBV15 with TRBJ2-7; D is unresolved. The CDR3 extends over 13 amino acids. From germline, CDR1 is LNHNV and CDR2 YYDKDF (reference sequence). Trimming stripped 5 bases from V and 4 bases from J, with 12 bases between. The CDR3 region is CATSRAGLYEQYF. DNA of the CDR3: TGTGCCACCAGCCGGGCCGGGTTGTACGAGCAGTACTTC.